Below, 9 T cell receptor beta chains from the same sample are listed, as sequenced in a study of shared clonotypes between healthy human individuals. Produced via immunoSEQ multiplex PCR; TCRdb's table is partial and in-frame only. The table includes some 1.5 million clones, roughly 96% detected once. Sequencing was performed on naive CD4+ T cells sorted from blood. Subset meaning: CD45RA+ positively selected. Every receptor here comes from a man aged 25 to 45 in good health.

DNA of the CDR3: TGTGCCAGCAGCTTGGGACTAGCGGCAACCTACGAGCAGTACTTC. It specifies CASSLGLAATYEQYF. The V and J genes are TRBV13 and TRBJ2-7; 11 bases are a match to TRBD2. Germline CDR1 PRHDT, CDR2 FYEKMQ (reference sequence). This CDR3 is 15 amino acids long. J gave up 2 bases and V 3 bases, and 3 bases lay outside the gene matches.

The chain has TRBV29-1 and TRBJ2-3; D gene uncertain. Per the germline V gene, CDR1 is SQVTM and CDR2 is ANQGSEA. The CDR3 contains 16 residues. V gave up 6 bases and J gave up 2 bases, with 21 bases separating them. DNA of the CDR3: TGCAGCGTCGCAAACCGGTGGGGTTTAGCCACAGATACGCAGTATTTT. Its protein product is CSVANRWGLATDTQYF.

The J gene is TRBJ1-5, the V gene TRBV30; tentatively, D is TRBD1 (5 bases). With 3 bases removed from V and 6 bases from J, the gap between germline ends came to 18 bases. CDR3 length: 15 residues. CDR1 and CDR2 (germline): GTSNPN, SVGIG (reference sequence). CDR3 protein: CAWRGPLGLSQPQHF. The CDR3 bases are TGTGCCTGGAGGGGACCACTGGGGTTGAGTCAGCCCCAGCATTTT.

The genes are TRBV27 and TRBJ1-2; TRBD1 agrees at 7 bases. From germline, CDR1 is MNHEY and CDR2 SMNVEV (reference sequence). The CDR3 has 13 residues. The V gene end was trimmed by 7 bases and the J gene end by 4 bases; junction bases not matched to a gene: 6. This CDR3 is CASTKDRTYGYTF. The CDR3 DNA is TGTGCCAGCACCAAGGACAGGACCTATGGCTACACCTTC.

This chain links TRBV9 with TRBJ2-1; TRBD2 aligns across 7 bases. With V trimmed by 3 bases and J by 3 bases, 6 bases remained unmatched. CDR3 length: 15 residues. Germline CDR1 SGDLS, CDR2 YYNGEE. The CDR3 protein is CASSGSASGYNEQFF. The CDR3 coding sequence is TGTGCCAGCAGCGGGAGCGCTAGCGGCTACAATGAGCAGTTCTTC.

This rearrangement joins TRBV9 to TRBJ2-1; D ambiguous. The CDR3 covers 11 residues. The V end lost 4 bases, the J end lost 9 bases, and 8 bases lay between the germline ends. In germline, CDR1 is SGDLS, CDR2 YYNGEE. CDR3 protein: CASSHPGEQFF. The CDR3 DNA reads as TGTGCCAGCAGCCATCCGGGTGAGCAGTTCTTC.

This clone was seen once. This sequence joins TRBV10-3 and TRBJ2-7; D might be TRBD1 (5 bases). The CDR3 is 15 residues long. The V gene's germline CDR1 is ENHRY and CDR2 SYGVKD. The germline V and J ends were trimmed by 2 bases and 2 bases, with 13 bases remaining between them. This CDR3 is CAISERQGKTYEQYF. CDR3 coding DNA: TGTGCCATCAGTGAGCGCCAGGGTAAGACCTACGAGCAGTACTTC.

The chain joins TRBV19 to TRBJ1-2, with D possibly being TRBD1 (6 bases). V shed 7 bases and J shed 4 bases, with 16 bases lying between them. Germline-derived CDR1 and CDR2 are LNHDA and SQIVND (reference sequence). The CDR3 runs to 14 residues. The CDR3 reads CASMAGGAIYGYTF. The CDR3 DNA sequence: TGTGCCAGTATGGCCGGGGGGGCGATCTATGGCTACACCTTC.

In this sample, this clone turned up a few times. The chain combines TRBV19 with TRBJ1-1; TRBD1 matches at 7 bases. The J segment lost 1 base and the V segment lost 5 bases, leaving 4 bases of the junction unmatched. The CDR3 totals 14 residues. Germline loops: CDR1 LNHDA, CDR2 SQIVND (reference sequence). This CDR3 is CASSQGTENTEAFF. The CDR3 DNA sequence: TGTGCCAGTAGTCAAGGGACAGAGAACACTGAAGCTTTCTTT.